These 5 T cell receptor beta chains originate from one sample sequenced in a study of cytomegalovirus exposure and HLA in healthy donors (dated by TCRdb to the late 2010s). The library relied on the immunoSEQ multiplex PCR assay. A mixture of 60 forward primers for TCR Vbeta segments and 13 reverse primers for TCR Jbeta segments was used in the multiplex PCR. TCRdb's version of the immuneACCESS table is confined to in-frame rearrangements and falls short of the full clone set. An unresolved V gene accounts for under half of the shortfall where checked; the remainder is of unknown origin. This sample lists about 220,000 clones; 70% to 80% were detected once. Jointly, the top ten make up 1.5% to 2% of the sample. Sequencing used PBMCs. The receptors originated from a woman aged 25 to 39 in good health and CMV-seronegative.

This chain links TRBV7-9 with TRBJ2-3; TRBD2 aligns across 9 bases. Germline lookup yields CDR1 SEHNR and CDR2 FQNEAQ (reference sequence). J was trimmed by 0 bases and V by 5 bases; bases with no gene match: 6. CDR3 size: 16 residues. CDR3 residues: CASSADLAGSTDTQYF. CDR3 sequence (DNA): TGTGCCAGCAGCGCCGATCTAGCGGGAAGCACAGATACGCAGTATTTT.

CDR3 nucleotide sequence: TGTGCCAGTAGTATGAGTCTGAACACTGAAGCTTTCTTT. Amino acid sequence: CASSMSLNTEAFF. The J gene is TRBJ1-1, the V gene TRBV19; D call uncertain. CDR3 length: 13 residues. CDR1 and CDR2 (germline): LNHDA, SQIVND (reference sequence). V lost 3 bases, J lost 0 bases, and 5 bases lay in between.

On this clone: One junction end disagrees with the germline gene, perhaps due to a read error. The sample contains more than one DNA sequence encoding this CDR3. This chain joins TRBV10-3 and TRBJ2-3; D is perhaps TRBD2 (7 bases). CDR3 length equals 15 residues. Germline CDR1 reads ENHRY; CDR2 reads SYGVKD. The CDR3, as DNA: TGTGCCATCAGTGAATTTGGGGGGGGCACCGATACGCAGTATTTT. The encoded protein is CAISEFGGGTDTQYF.

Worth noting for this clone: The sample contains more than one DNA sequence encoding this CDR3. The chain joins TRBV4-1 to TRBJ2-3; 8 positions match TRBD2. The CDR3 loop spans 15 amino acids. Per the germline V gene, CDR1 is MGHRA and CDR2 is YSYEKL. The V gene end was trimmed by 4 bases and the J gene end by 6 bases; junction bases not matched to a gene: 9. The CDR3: CASSLRGGGTDTQYF. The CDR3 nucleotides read TGCGCCAGCAGCCTCCGGGGGGGCGGGACCGATACGCAGTATTTT.

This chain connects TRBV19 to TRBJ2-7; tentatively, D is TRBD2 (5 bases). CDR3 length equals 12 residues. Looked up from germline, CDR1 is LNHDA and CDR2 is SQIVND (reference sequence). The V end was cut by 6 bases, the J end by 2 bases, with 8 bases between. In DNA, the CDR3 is TGTGCCAGTAGCCCCGGGACCTACGAGCAGTACTTC. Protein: CASSPGTYEQYF.